One and the same sample provided the 25 T cell receptor beta chains below, sequenced in a study of PD-L1 blockade in urothelial cancer. The time point was: pretreatment peripheral blood. The method was immunoSEQ multiplex PCR; TCRdb's version includes in-frame clones alone and lacks a portion of them. The table shows around 100,000 clones, with around 86% occurring only once. This specimen was PBMCs, taken around atezolizumab (anti-PD-L1) treatment. The receptors here all came from a man in his 60s with urothelial cancer.

J is TRBJ2-1 and V is TRBV5-6, with D perhaps matching TRBD1 (7 bases). The CDR3 is 15 amino acids. V lost 5 bases to trimming and J lost 2 bases, with 14 bases between them. Germline V CDR1 and CDR2: SGHDT, YYEEEE. As DNA, the CDR3 is TGTGCCAGCAGTTGGAGGGGGCGCCCCTACAATGAGCAGTTCTTC. Amino acids: CASSWRGRPYNEQFF.

This clone was found once. The gene calls are TRBV18 and TRBJ2-1, with 8 bases fitting TRBD2. Trimming cost V 2 bases and J 3 bases; bases outside gene matches: 6. This CDR3 spans 16 amino acids. Per the germline V gene, CDR1 is KGHSH and CDR2 is LQKENI. For the CDR3, the DNA is TGTGCCAGCTCACCATTCCAGCGGGAGATCTACAATGAGCAGTTCTTC. It codes for CASSPFQREIYNEQFF.

The chain couples TRBV5-1 to TRBJ1-2; TRBD1 matches 7 bases. This CDR3 region has 15 residues. V lost 4 bases to trimming and J lost 1 base; unmatched junction nucleotides: 7. Germline-derived CDR1 and CDR2 are SGHRS and YFSETQ. Written as DNA, the CDR3 is TGCGCCAGCAGCCCTGGGACAGATCTTAACTATGGCTACACCTTC. This encodes CASSPGTDLNYGYTF. The full variable domain, in which reference TRBV5-1 and TRBJ1-2 provide the parts outside the CDR3, is KAGVTQTPRYLIKTRGQQVTLSCSPISGHRSVSWYQQTPGQGLQFLFEYFSETQRNKGNFPGRFSGRQFSNSRSEMNVSTLELGDSALYLCASSPGTDLNYGYTFGSGTRLTVV.

The DNA for the CDR3 is TGCGCCAGCAGCTTGTCAGCGGGAGACGCAGATACGCAGTATTTT. It encodes CASSLSAGDADTQYF. The V and J genes are TRBV5-1 and TRBJ2-3; 8 positions agree with TRBD2. Germline assignment: CDR1 SGHRS and CDR2 YFSETQ. The CDR3 is 15 residues long. The ends lost 1 base at V and 4 bases at J; junction bases unmatched: 5.

The chain carries TRBV4-2 and TRBJ1-2, with 7 bases lining up with TRBD1. V lost 4 bases, J lost 5 bases, and 10 bases stayed unmatched. Germline V gene data show CDR1 as LGHNA and CDR2 as YNFKEQ. The CDR3 is 15 amino acids. CDR3 residues: CASSPSSGTAYGYTF. CDR3 nucleotides: TGTGCCAGCAGCCCATCCTCCGGGACAGCATATGGCTACACCTTC.

The V and J genes are TRBV19 and TRBJ2-5, with TRBD2 matching 13 bases. Looked up from germline, CDR1 is LNHDA and CDR2 is SQIVND (reference sequence). Trimming cost V 0 bases and J 2 bases; bases outside gene matches: 3. The CDR3 loop spans 17 amino acids. The CDR3 region is CASSIDGTSGVQETQYF. The CDR3 DNA follows: TGTGCCAGTAGTATAGATGGGACTAGCGGGGTTCAAGAGACCCAGTACTTC.

The genes are TRBV19 and TRBJ2-7; maybe TRBD2 (6 bases). The CDR3 extends over 14 amino acids. Between the trimmed V and J ends, which lost 3 bases and 5 bases, there was a span of 14 bases. Germline V gene sequence: CDR1 LNHDA, CDR2 SQIVND (reference sequence). The CDR3: CASSISASVNEQYF. In DNA form, the CDR3 reads TGTGCCAGTAGTATTTCAGCTAGCGTCAACGAGCAGTACTTC.

This clone was detected a few times. The chain joins TRBV7-3 to TRBJ2-5; 7 bases are a match to TRBD2. In germline, CDR1 is SGHTA, CDR2 FQGTGA. V trimming: 4 bases; J trimming: 1 base; junction bases outside the gene matches: 3. This CDR3 contains 14 residues. CDR3 DNA: TGTGCCAGCAGCTCCGGGGGGACCCAAGAGACCCAGTACTTC. Protein: CASSSGGTQETQYF.

This chain uses TRBV10-1 with TRBJ2-2, with 7 bases matching TRBD1. CDR1 is WNHNN, CDR2 SYGVQD, per germline (reference sequence). CDR3 length: 14 amino acids. After removal of 8 bases from V and 0 bases from J, the junction contained 3 bases not matched to a gene. The CDR3 here is CASSQGANTGELFF. The CDR3 DNA reads TGCGCCAGCTCCCAGGGGGCGAACACCGGGGAGCTGTTTTTT.

V is TRBV4-1 and J is TRBJ1-1; D not certain. CDR1 and CDR2 (germline): MGHRA, YSYEKL. The CDR3 is made up of 15 amino acids. V lost 1 base to trimming and J lost 4 bases, with 13 bases between them. The CDR3 region is CASSQGGTGGTEAFF. The CDR3 coding sequence is TGCGCCAGCAGCCAAGGAGGCACCGGCGGCACTGAAGCTTTCTTT.

The chain links TRBV18 to TRBJ1-1; a weak D match, TRBD1 (6 bases). The CDR3 length is 13 residues. Trimming removed 5 bases from V and 3 bases from J, with 10 bases in between. Looked up from germline, CDR1 is KGHSH and CDR2 is LQKENI. The CDR3 region has the DNA TGTGCCAGCTCAGCAACAGGGTACACTGAAGCTTTCTTT. As protein: CASSATGYTEAFF.

The V call is TRBV5-4, the J call TRBJ1-1, with 8 bases identical to TRBD1. With V trimmed by 4 bases and J by 0 bases, 2 bases remained unmatched. In germline, CDR1 is SGHNT, CDR2 YYREEE (reference sequence). This CDR3 spans 14 amino acids. The CDR3 sequence: CASSPGGLNTEAFF. The CDR3 DNA reads as TGTGCCAGCAGCCCAGGGGGCCTGAACACTGAAGCTTTCTTT.

The V call is TRBV29-1, the J call TRBJ2-5, with unresolved D. The CDR3 is 12 residues long. The V end lost 3 bases, the J end lost 1 base, and 6 bases lay between the germline ends. Germline CDR1 reads SQVTM; CDR2 reads ANQGSEA. CDR3: CSVDNFQETQYF. Written as DNA, the CDR3 is TGCAGCGTTGATAACTTCCAAGAGACCCAGTACTTC.

CDR3 sequence: CASSFQGAETEAFF. For the CDR3, the DNA is TGTGCCAGCAGCTTCCAGGGGGCGGAAACTGAAGCTTTCTTT. The chain has TRBV9 and TRBJ1-1, with TRBD1 matching over 8 bases. With 4 bases clipped from V and 5 bases from J, the junction kept 7 bases outside the gene matches. The CDR3 contains 14 residues. The germline V gene has CDR1 SGDLS and CDR2 YYNGEE.

This chain connects TRBV4-1 to TRBJ2-3; D unclear. Between the trimmed V and J ends, which lost 1 base and 3 bases, there was a span of 11 bases. CDR1 is MGHRA and CDR2 is YSYEKL in the germline V gene. This CDR3 comprises 15 residues. CDR3 bases: TGCGCCAGCAGCCAAGGGAGAAGTAGTACAGATACGCAGTATTTT. This codes for CASSQGRSSTDTQYF.

The chain employs TRBV7-9 and TRBJ1-2, with no clear D. The germline V and J ends were trimmed by 2 bases and 6 bases, with 4 bases remaining between them. From germline, CDR1 is SEHNR and CDR2 FQNEAQ (reference sequence). There are 11 residues in the CDR3. The CDR3 DNA reads TGTGCCAGCAGCTTACAGGATGGCTACACCTTC. This sequence encodes CASSLQDGYTF.

DNA of the CDR3: TGTGCCAGCAGCCGCGGGTCAGATACGCAGTATTTT. Protein product: CASSRGSDTQYF. The V gene is TRBV13, the J gene TRBJ2-3; D may be TRBD2 (5 bases). V lost 5 bases, J lost 4 bases, and 7 bases lay in between. From germline, CDR1 is PRHDT and CDR2 FYEKMQ (reference sequence). The CDR3 is 12 amino acids.

The J gene is TRBJ2-6, the V gene TRBV4-3, with D possibly being TRBD1 (5 bases). V was cut by 0 bases and J by 5 bases, with 14 bases left in between. Germline V gene sequence: CDR1 LGHNA, CDR2 YSLEER. There are 17 residues in the CDR3. Here the CDR3 DNA reads TGCGCCAGCAGCCAAGATCGACAGCTTGGATGGGCCAACGTCCTGACTTTC. It yields the protein CASSQDRQLGWANVLTF.

This clone was observed a single time. The chain uses TRBV5-1 and TRBJ2-5, with TRBD1 matching over 9 bases. Germline V gives CDR1 SGHRS, CDR2 YFSETQ. The CDR3 spans 15 residues. Unmatched junction bases numbered 9, after V lost 4 bases and J lost 5 bases. The CDR3 DNA is TGCGCCAGCAGCACGGGACAGGGAAATACGGAGACCCAGTACTTC. As protein: CASSTGQGNTETQYF.

V and J are TRBV27 and TRBJ1-4; 8 positions agree with TRBD1. There are 14 residues in the CDR3. Losses at the gene ends were 5 bases for V and 8 bases for J; bases not matched to a gene: 7. CDR1 is MNHEY, CDR2 SMNVEV, per germline (reference sequence). CDR3 nucleotides: TGTGCCAGCAGTCAGGGGGCACGTCGGGAAAAACTGTTTTTT. Protein sequence: CASSQGARREKLFF. Using reference TRBV27 and TRBJ1-4 for the parts outside the CDR3, the full variable domain is EAQVTQNPRYLITVTGKKLTVTCSQNMNHEYMSWYRQDPGLGLRQIYYSMNVEVTDKGDVPEGYKVSRKEKRNFPLILESPSPNQTSLYFCASSQGARREKLFFGSGTQLSVL.

This chain connects TRBV6-6 to TRBJ1-1, with a weak D call TRBD1 (5 bases). The CDR3 is made up of 12 amino acids. Trimming took off 6 bases at V and 5 bases at J, with 10 bases between the two ends. Germline CDR1 and CDR2: MNHNY and SVGAGI (reference sequence). As DNA, the CDR3 is TGTGCCAGCAGCCGGGGGGAAACTGAAGCTTTCTTT. This sequence encodes CASSRGETEAFF.

J is TRBJ2-1 and V is TRBV6-1, with TRBD2 matching over 8 bases. Germline trimming cut 4 bases from V and 0 bases from J; bases unmatched to any gene: 5. From germline, CDR1 is MNHNS and CDR2 SASEGT. The CDR3 sequence is 16 residues long. For the CDR3, the DNA is TGTGCCAGCAGTGCCTCGAGCGGGAGCTCCTACAATGAGCAGTTCTTC. Translated: CASSASSGSSYNEQFF.

The chain carries TRBV7-9 and TRBJ2-7; perhaps TRBD2 as D (6 bases). Between the trimmed V and J ends, which lost 5 bases and 7 bases, there was a span of 18 bases. The CDR3 has 14 residues. The germline gives CDR1 SEHNR, CDR2 FQNEAQ (reference sequence). This chain's CDR3 is CASSPAGLHGEQYF. The CDR3 DNA follows: TGTGCCAGCAGCCCCGCGGGACTCCATGGGGAGCAGTACTTC.

The V and J genes are TRBV27 and TRBJ1-1, with TRBD1 matching over 9 bases. With 8 bases clipped from V and 3 bases from J, the junction kept 7 bases outside the gene matches. Germline CDR1 is MNHEY and CDR2 is SMNVEV (reference sequence). The CDR3 is 14 residues long. The CDR3 reads CASYRQGGYTEAFF. The CDR3 DNA follows: TGTGCCAGCTACAGACAGGGGGGTTACACTGAAGCTTTCTTT.

The table lists this clone with a count of one. The J gene is TRBJ1-1, the V gene TRBV6-6; D gene uncertain. V lost 5 bases and J 2 bases, leaving 12 bases between the germline ends. Per germline, CDR1 MNHNY and CDR2 SVGAGI (reference sequence). The CDR3 spans 14 residues. CDR3 sequence: CASSGSTVNTEAFF. The CDR3 DNA follows: TGTGCCAGCAGTGGCAGCACAGTTAACACTGAAGCTTTCTTT.